The source of this T cell receptor (beta chain) is a study of a mutant IDH1 vaccine in newly diagnosed glioma. The time point is: baseline, week 1 (first vaccination visit). The sample's treatment: pre-vaccination baseline after standard-of-care therapy. The CDR3 extends over 14 amino acids. The V and J ends lost 4 bases and 2 bases, in that order; junction bases with no gene match: 3. The germline gives CDR1 MNHNY, CDR2 SVGAGI (reference sequence). Data came from immunoSEQ multiplex PCR; TCRdb stores just in-frame clones and leaves some out. Of 99,000 or so clones listed, roughly 90% are singletons. The sequence was obtained from a woman aged 45-60 years with glioma. Sample: PBMCs, taken from a glioma patient treated with radiotherapy, temozolomide or both. This chain joins TRBV6-6 and TRBJ1-2; 8 nucleotides match TRBD1. In DNA, the CDR3 is TGTGCCAGCAGTTGGGGGGACAGGAACTATGGCTACACCTTC. This translates into CASSWGDRNYGYTF.